The T cell receptor (beta chain) under discussion was sequenced for a study of CXCR3-negative and CXCR3-positive naive CD8 T cells. The libraries of TRB cDNA were prepared using 5' RACE with UMI labels. TCRdb re-called the 5' RACE reads; one entry per CDR3 protein, DNA not given. The sample's table shows over 45,000 distinct CDR3 sequences. The clonotype comes from a human donor in good health. Some clones in this sample may be carry-over from other donors' samples. The sequenced material came from memory CD8+ T cells from blood.

This CDR3 reads CASSLKGIQPQHF. The chain joins TRBV27 to TRBJ1-5; TCRdb reports TRBD1, a call that lacks DNA to check it against. This CDR3 is built from 13 residues. Germline V gene lookup returns CDR1 MNHEY and CDR2 SMNVEV (reference sequence).